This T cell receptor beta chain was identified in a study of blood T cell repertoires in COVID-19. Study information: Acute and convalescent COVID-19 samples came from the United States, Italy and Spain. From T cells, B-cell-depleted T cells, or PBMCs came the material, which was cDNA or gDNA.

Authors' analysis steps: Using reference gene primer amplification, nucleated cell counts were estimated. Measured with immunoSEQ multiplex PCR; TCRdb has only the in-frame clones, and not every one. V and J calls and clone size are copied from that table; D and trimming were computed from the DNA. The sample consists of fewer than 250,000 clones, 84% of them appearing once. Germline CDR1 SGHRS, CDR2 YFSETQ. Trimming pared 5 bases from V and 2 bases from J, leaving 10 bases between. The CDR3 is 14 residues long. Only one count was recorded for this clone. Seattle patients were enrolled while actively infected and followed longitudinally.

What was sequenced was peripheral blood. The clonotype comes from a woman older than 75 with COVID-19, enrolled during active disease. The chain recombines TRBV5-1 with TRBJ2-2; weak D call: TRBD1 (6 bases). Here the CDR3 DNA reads TGCGCCAGCAGTTCAGGGGTTAACACCGGGGAGCTGTTTTTT. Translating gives CASSSGVNTGELFF.